The clone carrying this TCR beta chain was detected only a few times. Its target is not known. V was shortened by 8 bases and J by 5 bases, with 10 bases between the two germline ends. The CDR3 has 12 amino acids. The germline V gene encodes CDR1 SGHTA and CDR2 FQGNSA. These data belong to a study of beta chain features in type 1 diabetes. Study results and caveats: Researchers reported that naive, central memory and Treg TCRB repertoires appeared more similar in patients than in healthy donors. Moderate yet significant TCRB CDR3 shortening was seen in Type 1 diabetes patients in all four CD4+ subsets.

Investigators reverse transcribed all isolated RNA, so they sequenced expressed TCRB transcripts. Some clones are missing from TCRdb's copy, which holds only in-frame ones; the method was immunoSEQ multiplex PCR. Of 100,000 to 150,000 clones in the sample, 7% to 10% were seen once. Sequenced sample: central memory CD4+ T cells from blood. The chain combines TRBV7-2 with TRBJ1-5; D is undetermined. The TCR comes from a man aged 25 to 45 with type 1 diabetes. In nucleotides, the CDR3 is TGTGCCAGCGGGAGGGCAGATCAGCCCCAGCATTTT. As protein: CASGRADQPQHF.